This T cell receptor (beta chain) was identified in a study of radiation and T cells in renal cell carcinoma (dated by TCRdb to 2020 to 2021). Background for the entire study: The samples were obtained from a clinical trial, where primary renal cell carcinomas were treated with 15 Gy stereotactic body radiation therapy and then removed by nephrectomy 4 weeks afterward. A total of 4,016,671 unique CDR3 nucleotide sequences, encoding fewer than 3,000,000 unique CDR3 amino acid sequences, were found across all 50 or so samples. TCR beta sequencing covered 53 samples in total, comprising about 26 tumors and 27 peripheral blood samples. The investigation overall reported the following: Because no pretreatment tumor biopsies were available, whether clonotypes were present in the tumor at baseline could not be determined. In blood, the top tumor clonotypes increased from baseline to 2 weeks after radiation and then shrank by 4 weeks, which suggests a temporary expansion of tumor-resident clones. Blood repertoire dynamics were not followed beyond 4 weeks after treatment. With a single-armed trial design, the study had no way to address how radiation dose or scheduling affects the TCR repertoire.

Following the manufacturer's recommendations, the immunoSEQ kit was used to generate TCR beta libraries from genomic DNA. Library preparation used a first multiplex PCR with proprietary primers, then a second PCR adding unique barcodes, with bead cleanups after each round. Each sample batch included a kit-provided positive control reaction and a negative control reaction. The final libraries were assessed on an Agilent 4200 TapeStation D1000 ScreenTape, pooled by volume, and quantified by qPCR. Sequencing was performed on an Illumina NextSeq500 with a MidOutput 150-cycle cartridge, and 156 Read1 and 15 Index1 cycles were run with kit custom primers. The pooled library was loaded at around 1 pM, and approximately 19% PhiX control was spiked in. On the authors' methods: The vendor-processed data were analyzed in R, and a clonotype was defined as all T cells that share the same CDR3 nucleotide sequence. For clone abundance analyses, frequencies were normalized to the 10,000 most abundant clones in each sample. Public T cell clones, which averaged fewer than five per sample, were excluded before analysis. An abundance difference of at least 32-fold between compartments was the criterion for calling clonotypes tumor-enriched or baseline blood-enriched. A beta-binomial differential abundance model was applied to find clonotypes that expanded or contracted between blood time points. The Baroni-Urbani and Buser coefficient was used to measure tumor-blood repertoire similarity, and groups were compared with two-tailed Wilcoxon tests in R. This immuneACCESS table, as held by TCRdb, lists in-frame sequences with V and J called but not all clones. Of the missing ones, under half trace to an unresolved V gene in checked studies; the others have no known cause. V and J calls and clone size are given by that table; D and trimming were obtained from the DNA. Recorded for this sample are roughly 130,000 clones; more than 70% of them occurred a single time. The ten largest clones represent 4.5% to 7.5% of the sample.

From the germline V gene, CDR1 is LGHNA and CDR2 is YNFKEQ. The CDR3, cysteine through phenylalanine, is 16 amino acids long. Just the 48-base CDR3 DNA is kept, in frame starting at base 1. The junction shows trimming of 0 bases on V and 2 bases on J, plus 10 bases between the germline ends. Explained via the paper, the time point label denotes: blood 2 weeks post-SBRT. What this sample's treatment or condition label stands for: 15 Gy SBRT to primary tumor, nephrectomy 4 weeks later. To track tumor-enriched clonotypes, serial peripheral blood was sampled from radiation-treated patients at baseline and at 2 weeks and 4 weeks after SBRT. All patients had renal cell carcinoma with clear cell pathology. The QIAamp DNA Blood Mini Kit (Qiagen) was used to prepare genomic DNA for TCR sequencing. Only samples passing all quality control checks were included in the analyses. Comment on this clone: It has no known antigen specificity. No much larger clone is present one base from it, and per-base qualities are unavailable.

The chain is encoded by TRBV4-2 joined to TRBJ2-2; the D element might be TRBD1 or TRBD2, as each aligns at 6 bases. The receptor was isolated from a woman in her sixties or seventies with renal cell carcinoma. This sample comprised blood, obtained from a patient whose treatment included radiotherapy and nephrectomy. The DNA sequence is given as TGTGCCAGCAGCCAAGATCCGGGGGCCAACACCGGGGAGCTGTTTTTT. Its protein product is CASSQDPGANTGELFF.